Below are 8 T cell receptor beta chains sequenced from a single sample in a study of blood T cell repertoires in COVID-19 (dated by TCRdb to 2019 to 2021). Receptor amplification or capture employed the immunoSEQ multiplex PCR assay. TCRdb holds this immuneACCESS table with in-frame rearrangements only. Some clones are missing; in checked studies, unresolved V genes explain under half, and the rest has no known cause. The sample data list around 94,000 clones, and about 86% of these were observed just once. Jointly, the top ten make up under 2% of the sample. Material: peripheral blood. The receptors originated from an older man with acute or convalescent COVID-19.

V usage is TRBV6-2 or TRBV6-3 and J usage is TRBJ2-7, with unresolved D. Trimming left V 2 bases short and J 2 bases short, with 7 bases between. Germline CDR1 and CDR2: MNHEY and SVGEGT. CDR3 length: 13 amino acids. CDR3 coding DNA: TGTGCCAGCAGTTACCGGGTGGCCTACGAGCAGTACTTC. Its translation: CASSYRVAYEQYF.

The J gene is TRBJ2-7, the V gene TRBV12-5, with a possible D match to TRBD1 (5 bases). V lost 0 bases and J 4 bases, leaving 13 bases between the germline ends. Germline-derived CDR1 and CDR2 are LGHNT and FRNRAP. The CDR3 contains 15 residues. CDR3 loop: CASGLVGQGGYEQYF. CDR3 nucleotides: TGTGCTAGTGGTTTGGTAGGGCAGGGCGGATACGAGCAGTACTTC.

V and J are TRBV3-1 (or the pseudogene TRBV3-2) and TRBJ2-6, with D hard to call. V was cut by 2 bases and J by 2 bases, with 7 bases left in between. CDR1 and CDR2 from the germline V gene are LGHDT and YNNKEL (reference sequence). The CDR3 extends over 15 amino acids. CDR3 sequence reads: CASSQTSAGANVLTF. The CDR3 nucleotides read TGTGCCAGCAGCCAAACAAGCGCTGGGGCCAACGTCCTGACTTTC.

This clone was seen a few times. This chain links TRBV3-1 (or the pseudogene TRBV3-2) with TRBJ2-2; D call uncertain. CDR3 length equals 15 residues. The germline gives CDR1 LGHDT, CDR2 YNNKEL (reference sequence). V was trimmed by 3 bases and J by 5 bases, leaving 13 bases between them. CDR3 amino acids: CASSHGGTRTGELFF. DNA for the CDR3: TGTGCCAGCAGCCACGGCGGAACGAGGACCGGGGAGCTGTTTTTT.

This chain joins TRBV2 and TRBJ2-7; 11 nucleotides align to TRBD1. CDR1 is SNHLY, CDR2 FYNNEI, per germline. The CDR3 is 14 amino acids. V shed 7 bases, J shed 7 bases, and the junction held 9 bases outside the gene matches. For the CDR3, the DNA is TGTGCCAGCATCGGGACAGGGGGGACAGGGGAGCAGTACTTC. Translated, it gives CASIGTGGTGEQYF. The full variable domain, with the rest looked up from reference TRBV2 and TRBJ2-7, is EPEVTQTPSHQVTQMGQEVILRCVPISNHLYFYWYRQILGQKVEFLVSFYNNEISEKSEIFDDQFSVERPDGSNFTLKIRSTKLEDSAMYFCASIGTGGTGEQYFGPGTRLTVT.

The rearrangement uses TRBV6-5 and TRBJ1-4, with D unresolved. Germline-derived CDR1 and CDR2 are MNHEY and SVGAGI. The CDR3 sequence is 13 residues long. Trimming cost V 2 bases and J 4 bases, with 5 bases left between them. CDR3 amino acids: CASSYRVNEKLFF. CDR3 nucleotide sequence: TGTGCCAGCAGTTACCGGGTTAATGAAAAACTGTTTTTT.

The chain carries TRBV5-1 and TRBJ2-7; 7 bases match TRBD2. Germline loops: CDR1 SGHRS, CDR2 YFSETQ. This CDR3 is 14 amino acids long. The V gene end was trimmed by 1 base and the J gene end by 1 base; junction bases not matched to a gene: 2. The CDR3 here is CASSLPSGSYEQYF. DNA for the CDR3: TGCGCCAGCAGCTTGCCTAGCGGTTCCTACGAGCAGTACTTC.

This clone was found once. This chain uses TRBV2 with TRBJ1-4; TRBD1 is a possible D gene (5 bases). Germline V gene lookup returns CDR1 SNHLY and CDR2 FYNNEI. With 7 bases removed from V and 7 bases from J, the gap between germline ends came to 16 bases. CDR3 length: 14 residues. The CDR3 protein is CASTGGGVGEKLFF. Written as DNA, the CDR3 is TGTGCCAGCACGGGTGGAGGGGTTGGTGAAAAACTGTTTTTT.